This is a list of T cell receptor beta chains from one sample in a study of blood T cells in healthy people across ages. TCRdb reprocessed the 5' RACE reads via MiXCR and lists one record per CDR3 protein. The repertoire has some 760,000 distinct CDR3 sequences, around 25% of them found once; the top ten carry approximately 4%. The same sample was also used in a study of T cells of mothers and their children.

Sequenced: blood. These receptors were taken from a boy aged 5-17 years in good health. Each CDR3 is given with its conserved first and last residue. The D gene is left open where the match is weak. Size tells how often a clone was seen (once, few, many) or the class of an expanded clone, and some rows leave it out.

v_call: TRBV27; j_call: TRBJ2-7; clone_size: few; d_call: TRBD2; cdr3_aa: CASGFGTTYEQYF; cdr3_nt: TGTGCCAGCGGGTTCGGGACTACCTACGAGCAGTACTTC
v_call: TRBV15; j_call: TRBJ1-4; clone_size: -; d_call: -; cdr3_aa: CATSTISAGEKLFF; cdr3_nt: TGTGCCACCAGCACCATTTCTGCGGGAGAAAAACTGTTTTTT
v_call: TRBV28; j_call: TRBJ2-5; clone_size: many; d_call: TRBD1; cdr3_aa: CASSPGTGVVETQYF; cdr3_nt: TGTGCCAGCAGTCCCGGGACAGGGGTGGTGGAGACCCAGTACTTC
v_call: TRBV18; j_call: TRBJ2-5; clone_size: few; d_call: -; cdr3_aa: CASSPNRGETQYF; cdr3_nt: TGTGCCAGCTCACCAAACAGAGGAGAGACCCAGTACTTC
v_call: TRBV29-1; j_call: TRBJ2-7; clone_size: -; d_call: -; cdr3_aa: CSVADVYEQYF; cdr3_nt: TGCAGCGTCGCGGACGTTTACGAGCAGTACTTC
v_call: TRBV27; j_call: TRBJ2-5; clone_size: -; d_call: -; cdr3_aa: CASSVSPTHSQETQYF; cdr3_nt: TGTGCCAGCAGTGTATCCCCGACTCATTCACAAGAGACCCAGTACTTC
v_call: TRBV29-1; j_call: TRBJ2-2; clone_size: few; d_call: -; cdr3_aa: CSVQGVTANTGELFF; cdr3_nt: TGCAGCGTCCAAGGCGTGACAGCGAACACCGGGGAGCTGTTTTTT
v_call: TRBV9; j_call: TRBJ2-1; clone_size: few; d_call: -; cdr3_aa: CASSDGGGSYNEQFF; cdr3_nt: TGTGCCAGCAGCGACGGAGGGGGCTCCTACAATGAGCAGTTCTTC
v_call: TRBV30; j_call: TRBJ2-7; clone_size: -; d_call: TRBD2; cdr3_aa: CAWSGLAGYEQYF; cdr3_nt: TGTGCCTGGAGTGGTCTAGCGGGCTACGAGCAGTACTTC
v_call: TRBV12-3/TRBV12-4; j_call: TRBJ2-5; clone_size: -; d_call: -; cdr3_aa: CASSLTRARRETQYF; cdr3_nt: TGTGCCAGCAGTTTGACTAGGGCCAGACGAGAGACCCAGTACTTC
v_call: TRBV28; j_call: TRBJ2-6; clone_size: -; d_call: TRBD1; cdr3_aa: CASSMVFGTGSSGANVLTF; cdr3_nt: TGTGCCAGCTCCATGGTCTTCGGGACAGGGAGCTCTGGGGCCAACGTCCTGACTTTC
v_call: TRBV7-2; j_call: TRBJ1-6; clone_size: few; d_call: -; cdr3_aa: CASSYRHSYNSPLHF; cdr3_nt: TGTGCCAGCAGCTACCGCCACTCCTATAATTCACCCCTCCACTTT
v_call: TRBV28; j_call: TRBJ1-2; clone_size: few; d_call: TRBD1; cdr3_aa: CASSLDPGGGSGYTF; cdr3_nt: TGTGCCAGCAGTTTAGATCCAGGGGGCGGGTCTGGCTACACCTTC
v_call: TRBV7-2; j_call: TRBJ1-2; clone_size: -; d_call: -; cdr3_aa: CASSSPVRMDYTF; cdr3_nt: TGTGCCAGCAGCTCCCCGGTCCGCATGGACTACACCTTC
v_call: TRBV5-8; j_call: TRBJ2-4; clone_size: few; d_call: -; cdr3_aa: CASSPRGKERGIQYF; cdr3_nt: TGTGCCAGCAGCCCCCGGGGGAAGGAAAGGGGCATTCAGTACTTC
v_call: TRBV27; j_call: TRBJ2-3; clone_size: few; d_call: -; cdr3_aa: CASSADYPDTQYF; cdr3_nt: TGTGCCAGCAGTGCGGACTACCCAGATACGCAGTATTTT
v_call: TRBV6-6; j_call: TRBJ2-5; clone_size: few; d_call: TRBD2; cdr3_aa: CASSYGTSGQETQYF; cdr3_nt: TGTGCCAGCAGTTACGGGACTAGCGGCCAAGAGACCCAGTACTTC
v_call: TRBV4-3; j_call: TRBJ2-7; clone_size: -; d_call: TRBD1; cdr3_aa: CASSQGWDRGRNLMTYEQYF; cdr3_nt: TGCGCCAGCAGCCAAGGATGGGACAGGGGGCGAAATCTTATGACCTACGAGCAGTACTTC
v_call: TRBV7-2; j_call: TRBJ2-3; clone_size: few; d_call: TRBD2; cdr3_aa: CASSFLLAGGRRDTQYF; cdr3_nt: TGTGCCAGCAGCTTCTTACTAGCGGGGGGCCGAAGAGATACGCAGTATTTT
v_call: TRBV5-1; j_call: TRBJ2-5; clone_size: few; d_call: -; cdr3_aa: CASSLGLRRGETQYF; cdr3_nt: TGCGCCAGCAGCCTGGGACTCAGACGAGGAGAGACCCAGTACTTC
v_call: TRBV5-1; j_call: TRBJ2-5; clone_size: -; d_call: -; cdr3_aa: CASSMGVGETQYF; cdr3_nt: TGCGCCAGCAGCATGGGGGTAGGGGAGACCCAGTACTTC
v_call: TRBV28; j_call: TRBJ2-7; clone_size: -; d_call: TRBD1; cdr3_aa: CASSETRGLYEQYF; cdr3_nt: TGTGCCAGCAGTGAGACCAGGGGGCTCTACGAGCAGTACTTC
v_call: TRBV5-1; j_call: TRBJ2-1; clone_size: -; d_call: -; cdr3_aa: CASSLGHGTNEQFF; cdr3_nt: TGCGCCAGCAGCTTGGGGCATGGCACCAATGAGCAGTTCTTC
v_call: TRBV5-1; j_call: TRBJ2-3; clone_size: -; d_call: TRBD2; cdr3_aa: CASSLTSGDPLSTDTQYF; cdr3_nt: TGCGCCAGCAGCCTGACTAGCGGGGACCCCCTTAGCACAGATACGCAGTATTTT
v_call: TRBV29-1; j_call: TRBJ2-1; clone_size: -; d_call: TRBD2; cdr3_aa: CSVELAGMYEQFF; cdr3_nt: TGCAGCGTTGAGCTAGCGGGAATGTATGAGCAGTTCTTC
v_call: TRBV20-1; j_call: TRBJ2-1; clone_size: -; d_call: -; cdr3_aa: CSAPSSGPYNEQFF; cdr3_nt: TGCAGTGCTCCCTCCAGCGGGCCCTACAATGAGCAGTTCTTC
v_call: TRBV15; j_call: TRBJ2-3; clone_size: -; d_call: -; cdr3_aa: CATSRDLGIITDTQYF; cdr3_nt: TGTGCCACCAGCAGAGATCTCGGGATTATCACAGATACGCAGTATTTT
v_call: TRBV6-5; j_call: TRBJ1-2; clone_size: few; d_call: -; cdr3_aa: CASSRDLTVYGYTF; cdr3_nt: TGTGCCAGCAGCCGGGACTTAACTGTCTATGGCTACACCTTC
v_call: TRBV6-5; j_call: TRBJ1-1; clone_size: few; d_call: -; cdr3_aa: CASSFTPSGMNTEAFF; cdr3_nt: TGTGCCAGCAGTTTTACTCCCTCTGGTATGAACACTGAAGCTTTCTTT
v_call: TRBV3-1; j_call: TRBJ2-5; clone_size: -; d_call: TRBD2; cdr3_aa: CASSQTDAAGLVQETQYF; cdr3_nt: TGTGCCAGCAGCCAAACCGACGCCGCCGGACTAGTCCAAGAGACCCAGTACTTC
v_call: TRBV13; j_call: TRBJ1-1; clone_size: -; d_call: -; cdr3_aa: CASSFQTGWNTEAFF; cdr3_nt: TGTGCCAGCAGCTTTCAGACAGGATGGAACACTGAAGCTTTCTTT
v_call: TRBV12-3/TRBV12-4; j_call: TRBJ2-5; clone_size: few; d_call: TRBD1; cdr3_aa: CASSHPLDRAGTARETQYF; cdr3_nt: TGTGCCAGCAGCCACCCGCTGGACAGGGCTGGTACGGCCAGAGAGACCCAGTACTTC
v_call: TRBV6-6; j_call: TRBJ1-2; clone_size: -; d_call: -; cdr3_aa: CATHTINGNYGYTF; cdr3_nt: TGTGCCACCCATACGATCAACGGGAACTATGGCTACACCTTC
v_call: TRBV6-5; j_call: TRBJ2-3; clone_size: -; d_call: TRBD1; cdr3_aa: CASSRGTGLRTDTQYF; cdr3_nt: TGTGCCAGCTCCAGGGGGACAGGGTTACGCACAGATACGCAGTATTTT
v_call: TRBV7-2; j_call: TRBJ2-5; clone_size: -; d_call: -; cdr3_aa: CASRAPANLEETQYF; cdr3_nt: TGTGCCAGCAGAGCCCCGGCTAACCTCGAAGAGACCCAGTACTTC
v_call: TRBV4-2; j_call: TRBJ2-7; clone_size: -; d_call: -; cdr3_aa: CASSQGHLYEQYF; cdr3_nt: TGTGCCAGCAGCCAAGGGCACCTCTACGAGCAGTACTTC
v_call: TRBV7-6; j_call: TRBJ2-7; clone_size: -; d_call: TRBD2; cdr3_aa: CASSPGLAVSNVEQYF; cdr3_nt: TGTGCCAGCAGCCCAGGACTAGCGGTTAGTAATGTCGAGCAGTACTTC
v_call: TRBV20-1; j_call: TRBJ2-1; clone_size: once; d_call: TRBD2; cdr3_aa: CSASGAGGPYNEQFF; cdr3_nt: TGCAGTGCTAGTGGGGCGGGAGGGCCCTACAATGAGCAGTTCTTC
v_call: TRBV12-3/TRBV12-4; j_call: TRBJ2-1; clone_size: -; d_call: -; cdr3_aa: CASSRALSSYNEQFF; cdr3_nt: TGTGCCAGCAGCCGGGCCCTTAGCTCCTACAATGAGCAGTTCTTC
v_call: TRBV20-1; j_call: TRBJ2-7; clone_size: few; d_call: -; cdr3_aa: CSARAYGPKAHEQYF; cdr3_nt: TGCAGTGCTAGAGCATACGGACCAAAGGCCCACGAGCAGTACTTC
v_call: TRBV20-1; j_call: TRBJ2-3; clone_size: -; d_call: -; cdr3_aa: CSAPGPSGTDTQYF; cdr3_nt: TGCAGTGCTCCCGGACCATCTGGTACAGATACGCAGTATTTT
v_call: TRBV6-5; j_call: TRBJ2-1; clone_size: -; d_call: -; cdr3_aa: CASVDNEQFF; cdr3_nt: TGTGCCAGCGTAGACAATGAGCAGTTCTTC
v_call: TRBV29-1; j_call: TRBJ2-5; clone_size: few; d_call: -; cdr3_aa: CSVDWTGETQYF; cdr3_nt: TGCAGCGTCGACTGGACCGGGGAGACCCAGTACTTC
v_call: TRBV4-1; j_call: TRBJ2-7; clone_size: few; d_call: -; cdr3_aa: CASSQPEVGYEQYF; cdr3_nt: TGCGCCAGCAGCCAACCCGAGGTGGGCTACGAGCAGTACTTC
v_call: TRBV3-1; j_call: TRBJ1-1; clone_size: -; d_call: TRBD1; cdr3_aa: CASSHSRQGNTEAFF; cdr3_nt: TGTGCCAGCAGCCATTCCAGACAGGGGAACACTGAAGCTTTCTTT
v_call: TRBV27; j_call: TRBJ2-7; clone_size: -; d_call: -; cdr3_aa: CASSLSPAYEQYF; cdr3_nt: TGTGCCAGCAGTTTATCCCCGGCCTACGAGCAGTACTTC
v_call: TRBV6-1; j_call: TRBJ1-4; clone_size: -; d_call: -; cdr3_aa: CASTPTDPRGEKLFF; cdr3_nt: TGTGCCAGCACCCCGACGGACCCTCGGGGCGAAAAACTGTTTTTT
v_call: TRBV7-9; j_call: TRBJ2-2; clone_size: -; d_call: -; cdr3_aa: CASSPYRADGELFF; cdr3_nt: TGTGCCAGCAGCCCTTACAGGGCGGACGGGGAGCTGTTTTTT
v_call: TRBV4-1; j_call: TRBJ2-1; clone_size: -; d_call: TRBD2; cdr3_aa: CASSPQFMGEGSYNEQFF; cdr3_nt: TGCGCCAGCAGCCCCCAGTTCATGGGGGAGGGCTCCTACAATGAGCAGTTCTTC
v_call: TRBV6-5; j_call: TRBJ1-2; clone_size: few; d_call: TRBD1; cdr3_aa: CASSRTGWFNYGYTF; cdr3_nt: TGTGCCAGCAGCCGGACAGGCTGGTTTAACTATGGCTACACCTTC
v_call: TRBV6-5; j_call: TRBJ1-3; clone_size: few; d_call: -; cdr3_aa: CASSYSREPRSGNTIYF; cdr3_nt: TGTGCCAGCAGTTACTCCAGGGAACCCCGCTCTGGAAACACCATATATTTT